This TCR beta chain is drawn from a study of beta chain features in type 1 diabetes. Study observations and caveats: When Type 1 diabetes patients were examined, their TCRB CDR3s proved moderately but significantly shorter in all four CD4+ subsets.

Reverse transcription of all isolated RNA meant that expressed TCRB transcripts were sequenced. TCRdb's table, derived via immunoSEQ multiplex PCR, lists solely in-frame clones and lacks some. The sample has some 140,000 clones; around 9% are singletons. This CDR3 comprises 14 residues. V dropped 6 bases and J dropped 4 bases, with 15 bases sitting between them. Germline V gene data show CDR1 as SGHRS and CDR2 as YFSETQ. Details on this clone: Antigen unknown.

Sequencing was done on a sample of central memory CD4+ T cells from blood. The sequence was collected from a man aged 30-40 years with type 1 diabetes. J is TRBJ2-3 and V is TRBV5-1, with D possibly matching TRBD2 (7 bases). The CDR3 region is CASNKGGPADTQYF. The DNA for the CDR3 is TGCGCCAGCAACAAGGGGGGGCCGGCAGATACGCAGTATTTT.